This T cell receptor (beta chain) stems from a study of early T cells in non-severe SARS-CoV-2 infection. Study details: Sequencing of bulk RNA from unsorted whole blood was done, without chain pairing. Notes on the study in general: Anti-spike CD8 specificities were favored by VDJdb matching, whose results missed private and CD4 specificities.

Researchers tagged individual cDNA molecules with unique molecular identifiers. TCRdb re-called the 5' RACE reads through MiXCR, storing one row per CDR3 protein. This sample yields roughly 56,000 distinct CDR3 sequences, of which 7.5% to 10% are seen a single time; over 1% belongs to the top ten. This clonotype was detected a few times. Its antigen is not known. The sample consisted of whole blood. This TCR was sampled from an adult who was a healthcare worker with PCR-confirmed SARS-CoV-2 infection or an uninfected control (not recorded which).

In DNA, the CDR3 is TGTGCCAGCAGTGAAAGGCTAGGATTGAACACTGAAGCTTTCTTT. Protein: CASSERLGLNTEAFF. The chain uses TRBV6-1 and TRBJ1-1; D is unresolved. V was trimmed by 2 bases and J by 0 bases, leaving 10 bases between them. Per the germline V gene, CDR1 is MNHNS and CDR2 is SASEGT. The CDR3 consists of 15 residues.